The clone carrying this T cell receptor (beta chain) was recorded a few times. These data come from a study of human T cells and chemical hapten exposure. Time point here: patch test 3, about 24 weeks after DPC sensitization. The sample's treatment: therapeutic diphenylcyclopropenone sensitization with weekly scalp DPC. Each CDR3 protein gets one entry after TCRdb re-called the RACE reads with MiXCR. The sample has about 84,000 distinct CDR3 sequences; less than 14% are singletons. This material consisted of whole blood, taken in connection with sensitization to the hapten diphenylcyclopropenone (DPC). This receptor was taken from a woman in her forties or fifties with alopecia areata. Some clones in this sample may be carry-over from other donors' samples.

The CDR3 loop is CASSQEGVTSGSREQFF. CDR3 in DNA: TGTGCCAGCAGCCAAGAAGGGGTGACTAGCGGGAGTCGCGAGCAGTTCTTC. The chain couples TRBV3-1 to TRBJ2-1; 12 nucleotides match TRBD2. The germline CDR1 and CDR2 sequences are LGHDT and YNNKEL (reference sequence). The CDR3 contains 17 residues. The J segment lost 10 bases and the V segment lost 0 bases, leaving 10 bases of the junction unmatched.